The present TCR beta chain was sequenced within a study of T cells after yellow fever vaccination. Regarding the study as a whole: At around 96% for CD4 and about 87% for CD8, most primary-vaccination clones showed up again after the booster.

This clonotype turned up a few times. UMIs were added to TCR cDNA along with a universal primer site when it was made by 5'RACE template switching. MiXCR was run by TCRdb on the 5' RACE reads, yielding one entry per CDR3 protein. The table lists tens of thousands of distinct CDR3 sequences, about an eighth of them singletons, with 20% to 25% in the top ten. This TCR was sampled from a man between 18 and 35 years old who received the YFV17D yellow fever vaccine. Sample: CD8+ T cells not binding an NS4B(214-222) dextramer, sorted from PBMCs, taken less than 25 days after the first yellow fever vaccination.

CDR3 DNA sequence: TGTACCGGGATATACAATGAGCAGTTCTTC. Amino acid sequence: CTGIYNEQFF. V and J are TRBV28 and TRBJ2-1; D is perhaps TRBD2 (5 bases). CDR1 MDHEN and CDR2 SYDVKM come from the germline V gene. The CDR3 covers 10 residues.